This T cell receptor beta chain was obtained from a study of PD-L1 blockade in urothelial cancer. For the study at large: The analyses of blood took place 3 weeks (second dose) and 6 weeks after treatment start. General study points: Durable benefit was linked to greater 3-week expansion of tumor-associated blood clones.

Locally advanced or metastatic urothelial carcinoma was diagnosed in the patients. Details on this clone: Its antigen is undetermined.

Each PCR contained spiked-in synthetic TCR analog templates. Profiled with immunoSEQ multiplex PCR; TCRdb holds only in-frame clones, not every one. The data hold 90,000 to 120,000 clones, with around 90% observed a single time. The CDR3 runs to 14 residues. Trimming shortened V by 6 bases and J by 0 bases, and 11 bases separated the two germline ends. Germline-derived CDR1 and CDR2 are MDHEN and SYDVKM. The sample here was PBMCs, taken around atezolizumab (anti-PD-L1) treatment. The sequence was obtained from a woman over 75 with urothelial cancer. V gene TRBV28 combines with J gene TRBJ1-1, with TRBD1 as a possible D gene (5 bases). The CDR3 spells CASRFRALNTEAFF. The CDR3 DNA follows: TGTGCCAGCAGGTTCAGGGCTCTGAACACTGAAGCTTTCTTT.